This T cell receptor (beta chain) was recovered during a study of cytomegalovirus exposure and HLA in healthy donors. Study-wide background: Of a few hundred genotyped donors, roughly 80% grouped in the Caucasian-associated ancestry cluster.

General study findings and limits: The presence/absence work took it that sequencing depth was about the same across donors. In a later analysis, TCR association rates varied by HLA locus: DRB1 most, HLA-C fewest. Most observed TCR sequences were rare, whereas some public TCRs were detected in many donors.

Germline CDR1 and CDR2: MDHEN and SYDVKM. V gave up 8 bases and J gave up 4 bases, with 23 bases separating them. This CDR3 has 16 residues. The primer mix had 60 Vbeta and 13 Jbeta primers. Only in-frame clones appear in the TCRdb table, and some are missing; sequencing was by immunoSEQ multiplex PCR. The sample has some 110,000 clones; the top ten hold 2% to 2.5%. About this clone itself: The antigen is undetermined.

The chain carries TRBV28 and TRBJ1-1; TRBD1 might be the D (5 bases). This clonotype originated in a man aged 40-49 years in good health and CMV-seronegative. The sequenced material came from PBMCs. The CDR3 DNA sequence: TGTGCCAGCTCCAGGGCAGGGTCGAGTTCAGGCACTGAAGCTTTCTTT. Protein product: CASSRAGSSSGTEAFF.